The entry below gives a single T cell receptor (beta chain) sequence along with its context. Its antigen is currently not known. Per-base quality was not reported, and no clone a single base away is much larger than it. The data belong to a study of technical replicates of blood from several donors (dated by TCRdb to 2016 to 2017). The CDR3, from cysteine to phenylalanine, totals 14 residues. Only the CDR3 region is kept as DNA, spanning 42 bases read in frame from base 1. CDR1 and CDR2 are drawn from the germline V gene: MNHEY, SVGAGI. V loses 2 bases, J loses 4 bases, and the germline ends lie 11 bases apart. Library preparation was by the immunoSEQ multiplex PCR assay. Held by TCRdb, this immuneACCESS table contains in-frame sequences only and omits some clones. Under half of the omission traces to an unresolved V gene where checked; the cause of the rest is unknown. The sample table records about 68,000 clones; 95% to 97% of these occur just once. The ten largest clones add up to 0.2% to 0.3% of the sample.

Sequencing used T cells isolated from PBMCs. Rearrangement joined TRBV6-5 to TRBJ1-2; a tentative D call is TRBD1 (6 bases match). The TCR originated in a human donor in good health. This receptor has the CDR3 CASSYQGMTYGYTF. The bases read TGTGCCAGCAGTTACCAGGGGATGACCTATGGCTACACCTTC.